The 29 T cell receptor beta chains presented below share a single source sample, sequenced in a study of T cells in Graves' hyperthyroidism and ophthalmopathy. Amplification yielded TCR beta CDR3 regions, with RNA transcripts as the source. During a first-round RT-PCR of the TCR CDR3, the HTBI primer set was used. TCRdb fed the multiplex PCR reads into MiXCR, producing one record per CDR3 protein. This sample carries about 530,000 distinct CDR3 sequences, under 20% of them seen once, and the ten largest clones take 15% to 20%. Source material: blood. The receptors derive from a woman aged 18 to 35 with Graves' ophthalmopathy.

V usage is TRBV11-1 and J usage is TRBJ2-6; 9 bases fit TRBD1. Germline V gives CDR1 SGHAT, CDR2 FQDESV (reference sequence). Germline trimming cut 3 bases from V and 1 base from J; bases unmatched to any gene: 7. This CDR3 is 18 amino acids long. CDR3 in amino acids: CASSLSWTGVSGANVLTF. The CDR3 nucleotides are TGTGCCAGCAGCTTGTCCTGGACAGGGGTATCTGGGGCCAACGTCCTGACTTTC.

This clonotype was picked up a small number of times. This sequence joins TRBV7-3 and TRBJ2-7; perhaps TRBD1 as D (6 bases). V gave up 1 base and J gave up 4 bases, with 14 bases separating them. From germline, CDR1 is SGHTA and CDR2 FQGTGA. This CDR3 has 15 amino acids. CDR3 sequence reads: CASSLMGVRGYEQYF. The CDR3 bases are TGTGCCAGCAGCTTAATGGGCGTTAGGGGGTACGAGCAGTACTTC.

This chain joins TRBV28 and TRBJ1-3, with no clear D. Germline lookup yields CDR1 MDHEN and CDR2 SYDVKM. V lost 7 bases and J lost 0, with 7 bases in between. CDR3 size: 13 residues. CDR3 region: CASKHLSGNTIYF. The CDR3 bases are TGTGCCAGCAAACACCTCTCTGGAAACACCATATATTTT.

This clonotype was picked up many times. The V call is TRBV6-2 or TRBV6-3, the J call TRBJ2-7; possibly TRBD2 for D (6 bases). The CDR3 is 16 amino acids. Germline assignment: CDR1 MNHEY and CDR2 SVGEGT. V lost 0 bases to trimming and J lost 4 bases, with 16 bases between them. The CDR3 sequence: CASSYSSWRESYEQYF. The DNA for the CDR3 is TGTGCCAGCAGTTACTCCTCGTGGAGGGAGTCATACGAGCAGTACTTC.

This chain uses TRBV30 with TRBJ2-3; maybe TRBD2 (6 bases). This CDR3 comprises 12 residues. V was cut by 5 bases and J by 2 bases, with 8 bases left in between. Germline values: CDR1 GTSNPN, CDR2 SVGIG (reference sequence). CDR3 amino acids: CAWGGNTDTQYF. In nucleotides, the CDR3 is TGTGCCTGGGGGGGGAACACAGATACGCAGTATTTT.

This clonotype came up many times. The CDR3 DNA reads as TGTGCCATCAGTGACCAAGGATTTCGTCCTACGAATGAGCAGTTCTTC. It is translated as CAISDQGFRPTNEQFF. The J gene is TRBJ2-1, the V gene TRBV10-3; D gene ambiguous. V lost 3 bases, J lost 7 bases, and 19 bases lay in between. The V gene's germline CDR1 is ENHRY and CDR2 SYGVKD. CDR3 size: 16 residues.

The V and J genes are TRBV19 and TRBJ2-3, with 8 positions matching TRBD1. Germline V CDR1 and CDR2: LNHDA, SQIVND (reference sequence). There are 12 residues in the CDR3. V lost 11 bases and J lost 3; bases outside the gene matches: 4. The CDR3 coding sequence is TGTGCCTCTAGGGACAGGACAGATACGCAGTATTTT. It yields the protein CASRDRTDTQYF. Variable domain in full (rest from reference TRBV19 and TRBJ2-3): DGGITQSPKYLFRKEGQNVTLSCEQNLNHDAMYWYRQDPGQGLRLIYYSQIVNDFQKGDIAEGYSVSREKKESFPLTVTSAQKNPTAFYLCASRDRTDTQYFGPGTRLTVL.

This clonotype was found many times. The chain combines TRBV6-2 or TRBV6-3 with TRBJ2-1, with 9 bases identical to TRBD2. Germline CDR1 reads MNHEY; CDR2 reads SVGEGT. The CDR3 spans 15 residues. With 2 bases clipped from V and 3 bases from J, the junction kept 2 bases outside the gene matches. The CDR3 nucleotides read TGTGCCAGCAGTTACGAAGCGGGAGGCTACAATGAGCAGTTCTTC. This encodes CASSYEAGGYNEQFF.

This clonotype has at least ten counts. The chain employs TRBV7-6 and TRBJ1-4, with 7 bases matching TRBD1. V lost 4 bases to trimming and J lost 6 bases; unmatched junction nucleotides: 8. Germline CDR1 SGHVS, CDR2 FNYEAQ. This CDR3 is built from 15 residues. Written as DNA, the CDR3 is TGTGCCAGCAGCTCACACCGGACAGGCCATGAAAAACTGTTTTTT. Residues: CASSSHRTGHEKLFF.

With regard to this clonotype: A much more abundant neighbour one base away suggests this may be a read error. This chain links TRBV20-1 with TRBJ1-5; D is perhaps TRBD1 (5 bases). The CDR3 loop spans 16 amino acids. Germline V lookup: CDR1 DFQATT, CDR2 SNEGSKA (reference sequence). CDR3 residues: CSARDAAQGGNKPQHF. The CDR3 DNA follows: TGCAGTGCTAGAGATGCGGCGCAGGGAGGCAATAAGCCCCAGCATTTT.

The chain recombines TRBV6-1 with TRBJ2-1, with D unclear. From germline, CDR1 is MNHNS and CDR2 SASEGT. The CDR3 is 15 residues long. The ends were cut back, 5 bases at V and 4 bases at J, with 15 bases in the middle. CDR3 amino acids: CASSQSIPEYNEQFF. CDR3 DNA sequence: TGTGCCAGCAGTCAATCTATCCCAGAATACAATGAGCAGTTCTTC.

This clonotype occurred a few times. The chain recombines TRBV5-6 with TRBJ2-3, with 7 bases matching TRBD2. The CDR3 loop spans 16 amino acids. Germline CDR1 reads SGHDT; CDR2 reads YYEEEE. V lost 1 base, J lost 0 bases, and 5 bases stayed unmatched. Written as DNA, the CDR3 is TGTGCCAGCAGCTTGTTGCCCGGGGGGAGCACAGATACGCAGTATTTT. Protein product: CASSLLPGGSTDTQYF.

This clonotype was seen more than once but under ten times. The chain combines TRBV6-2 or TRBV6-3 with TRBJ2-1; 11 bases align to TRBD2. CDR3 size: 16 residues. CDR1 is MNHEY, CDR2 SVGEGT, per germline. The J segment lost 6 bases and the V segment lost 0 bases, leaving 4 bases of the junction unmatched. The CDR3 DNA sequence: TGTGCCAGCAGTTACTCCCTAGCGGGAGGACCCAATGAGCAGTTCTTC. Translating it yields CASSYSLAGGPNEQFF.

This clonotype was found many times. The chain combines TRBV30 with TRBJ2-2; no definite D call. Looked up from germline, CDR1 is GTSNPN and CDR2 is SVGIG (reference sequence). The CDR3 is 14 residues long. Trimming removed 4 bases from V and 5 bases from J, with 14 bases in between. The CDR3 sequence is CAWTVMGQTGELFF. The CDR3 DNA reads as TGTGCCTGGACTGTAATGGGCCAAACCGGGGAGCTGTTTTTT.

This clonotype was counted many times. The J gene is TRBJ1-1, the V gene TRBV12-3 or TRBV12-4; D unresolved. This CDR3 is built from 15 residues. V lost 3 bases, J lost 1 base, and 12 bases lay in between. CDR3 DNA sequence: TGTGCCAGCAGTTTCTCTCTGCAAACGAACACTGAAGCTTTCTTT. Protein: CASSFSLQTNTEAFF.

This clonotype appeared a few times. The J gene is TRBJ2-3, the V gene TRBV14, with D perhaps matching TRBD1 (6 bases). Trimming pared 4 bases from V and 5 bases from J, leaving 19 bases between. The germline gives CDR1 SGHDN, CDR2 FVKESK. CDR3 length: 16 amino acids. The CDR3 protein is CASSPIQGLMGDTQYF. The CDR3 nucleotides read TGTGCCAGCAGCCCCATTCAGGGGCTCATGGGAGATACGCAGTATTTT.

This clonotype was detected many times. The chain has TRBV19 and TRBJ1-1; 7 bases are shared with TRBD1. The V and J ends lost 8 bases and 1 base, in that order; junction bases with no gene match: 16. The CDR3 is 17 residues long. Germline-derived CDR1 and CDR2 are LNHDA and SQIVND (reference sequence). The CDR3 spells CASGTVRDRATNTEAFF. CDR3 in DNA: TGTGCCAGTGGGACGGTACGAGACAGGGCGACGAACACTGAAGCTTTCTTT.

This clonotype occurred a few times. The CDR3 region is CASSEGTHSTDTQYF. CDR3 DNA: TGTGCCAGCAGTGAAGGGACACATAGCACAGATACGCAGTATTTT. The chain uses TRBV27 and TRBJ2-3, with D perhaps matching TRBD1 (6 bases). The CDR3 length is 15 residues. Trimming cost V 5 bases and J 0 bases, with 12 bases left between them. Germline V gene data show CDR1 as MNHEY and CDR2 as SMNVEV (reference sequence).

The table lists this clonotype with many counts. V and J are TRBV27 and TRBJ2-1; TRBD1 matches 7 bases. J lost 9 bases, V lost 7 bases, and 9 bases had no gene match. From germline, CDR1 is MNHEY and CDR2 SMNVEV (reference sequence). This CDR3 has 13 amino acids. CDR3 DNA sequence: TGTGCCAGCACCCCGGACAGGCGCTTTGAGCAGTTCTTC. Amino acids: CASTPDRRFEQFF.

There are a few counts of this clonotype. V gene TRBV27 combines with J gene TRBJ1-4; the D is unclear. CDR1 is MNHEY and CDR2 is SMNVEV in the germline V gene (reference sequence). The V end was cut by 5 bases, the J end by 2 bases, with 15 bases between. CDR3 length: 16 residues. In DNA form, the CDR3 reads TGTGCCAGCAGTCCACTCCTACCCGACACTAATGAAAAACTGTTTTTT. Its translation is CASSPLLPDTNEKLFF.

This rearrangement joins TRBV9 to TRBJ1-1; a possible D gene is TRBD1 (5 bases). The CDR3 totals 14 residues. V lost 2 bases, J lost 1 base, and 9 bases lay in between. Germline CDR1 and CDR2: SGDLS and YYNGEE. CDR3 coding DNA: TGTGCCAGCAGCGTTCGGGACTGGAACACTGAAGCTTTCTTT. It translates to CASSVRDWNTEAFF.

This clonotype has ten or more counts. The rearrangement links TRBV28 to TRBJ2-1; tentatively, D is TRBD1 or TRBD2 (5 bases each). In germline, CDR1 is MDHEN, CDR2 SYDVKM. V lost 6 bases to trimming and J lost 7 bases, with 10 bases between them. This CDR3 contains 12 residues. CDR3 protein: CASSHGGNEQFF. In DNA, the CDR3 is TGTGCCAGCAGCCATGGGGGTAATGAGCAGTTCTTC.

At least ten counts were recorded for this clonotype. This sequence joins TRBV7-2 and TRBJ1-5; 7 bases are shared with TRBD1. Looked up from germline, CDR1 is SGHTA and CDR2 is FQGNSA. The CDR3 runs to 15 residues. V was clipped by 1 base and J by 4 bases; unmatched bases: 4. As DNA, the CDR3 is TGTGCCAGCAGCTTAGGGGGACAGCCTAATCAGCCCCAGCATTTT. Encoded protein: CASSLGGQPNQPQHF.

The chain has TRBV5-6 and TRBJ2-2; the D gene is possibly TRBD2 (6 bases). The CDR3 has 12 residues. Looked up from germline, CDR1 is SGHDT and CDR2 is YYEEEE. The V end lost 4 bases, the J end lost 8 bases, and 9 bases lay between the germline ends. The CDR3 loop reads CASSPGLGELFF. DNA of the CDR3: TGTGCCAGCAGCCCGGGACTTGGGGAGCTGTTTTTT.

This clonotype appeared many times. The gene calls are TRBV20-1 and TRBJ2-7, with D possibly being TRBD1 (5 bases). Germline V gene lookup returns CDR1 DFQATT and CDR2 SNEGSKA (reference sequence). V lost 0 bases and J 6 bases, leaving 15 bases between the germline ends. This CDR3 comprises 14 residues. For the CDR3, the DNA is TGCAGTGCTAGAGATTCGGGCAGGGCTGGCGAGCAGTACTTC. It codes for CSARDSGRAGEQYF.

The gene calls are TRBV3-1 and TRBJ2-7; 7 bases fit TRBD2. CDR1 is LGHDT, CDR2 YNNKEL, per germline (reference sequence). The CDR3 loop spans 14 amino acids. V shed 6 bases, J shed 3 bases, and the junction held 8 bases outside the gene matches. The DNA of the CDR3 is TGTGCCAGCAGGGGGTCCAGCGGGGACTACGAGCAGTACTTC. It translates to CASRGSSGDYEQYF.

This clonotype was picked up many times. This rearrangement joins TRBV3-1 to TRBJ2-7, with D perhaps TRBD2 (5 bases). V lost 3 bases to trimming and J lost 1 base, with 19 bases between them. From germline, CDR1 is LGHDT and CDR2 YNNKEL (reference sequence). The CDR3 extends over 17 amino acids. The CDR3 is CASSHKLMGARSYEQYF. The CDR3 DNA follows: TGTGCCAGCAGCCACAAGCTAATGGGAGCACGGTCCTACGAGCAGTACTTC.

Ten or more counts support this clonotype. V is TRBV14 and J is TRBJ1-6; 12 bases fit TRBD1. The CDR3 covers 14 residues. Germline V gene data show CDR1 as SGHDN and CDR2 as FVKESK. V dropped 4 bases and J dropped 9; count of bases not matched to a gene: 1. The CDR3 is CASSRDRGLSPLHF. For the CDR3, the DNA is TGTGCCAGCAGCCGGGACAGGGGGCTTTCACCCCTCCACTTT.

The CDR3 region has the DNA TGCAGTGCTAGCGGGGGGGCCAGGGCCACAGATACGCAGTATTTT. Translating gives CSASGGARATDTQYF. The gene calls are TRBV20-1 and TRBJ2-3; 8 bases agree with TRBD2. Germline assignment: CDR1 DFQATT and CDR2 SNEGSKA (reference sequence). The CDR3 runs 15 residues. V shed 3 bases and J 2 bases; nucleotides not matched to a gene: 7.